Listed below are T cell receptor beta chains from one sample, sequenced in a study of OX40 agonist ivuxolimab in advanced cancers. Here immunoSEQ multiplex PCR was the method, and the copy in TCRdb shows in-frame clones only, minus some. The sample includes more than 45,000 clones, roughly 82% seen only once; the top ten take approximately 2.6%. The sequenced sample was CD4+ or CD8+ T cells sorted from blood, obtained in a trial of the OX40 agonist ivuxolimab. These receptor sequences come from an adult with an advanced solid tumor such as melanoma, head and neck, liver or kidney cancer. The conserved cysteine and the conserved F or W are not part of the CDR3 here.

>TRBV18
ASSPSRDKDHGYT
>TRBV5-4
ASSSAGGYEQY
>TRBV7-8
ASSFTGVRGALH
>TRBV4-1
ASSQDVTTATNEKLF
>TRBV7-9
ASSPSSGGAWEQF
>TRBV27
ASSFRSRGDGELF
>TRBV9
ASSLAGATNEKLF
>TRBV2
ASSGTGGTDTQY
>TRBV7-3
ASSRGGGENIQY
>TRBV12-5
ASGQPNTGELF